Below, 15 T cell receptor beta chains from the same sample are listed, as sequenced in a study of spatial heterogeneity in lung cancer. Study-level results: Tumor mutation count correlated with how many alpha and beta TCRs expanded intratumorally.

Time point noted: sample taken at primary tumor resection. Antigen specificity for these receptors is unknown. TCRdb itself ran the 5' RACE reads through MiXCR, one entry per CDR3 protein. The sample shows about 20,000 distinct CDR3 sequences, 7.5% of them seen only once. The material sequenced was lung tumor tissue, taken at surgery. The receptors here all came from a male donor with early-stage non-small cell lung cancer.

This clonotype was detected many times. The chain employs TRBV20-1 and TRBJ2-7; a possible D gene is TRBD1 (5 bases). Between the trimmed V and J ends, which lost 1 base and 5 bases, there was a span of 9 bases. The germline V gene has CDR1 DFQATT and CDR2 SNEGSKA (reference sequence). The CDR3 runs to 12 residues. CDR3 sequence reads: CSARGARDEQYF. CDR3 bases: TGCAGTGCTAGAGGGGCCAGGGACGAGCAGTACTTC.

This clonotype was detected ten times or more. The V call is TRBV2, the J call TRBJ1-5; tentative D call: TRBD1 (6 bases). This CDR3 is 14 amino acids long. V shed 3 bases and J shed 3 bases, with 9 bases lying between them. Germline V lookup: CDR1 SNHLY, CDR2 FYNNEI. The CDR3 here is CASSEGHHNQPQHF. The CDR3, as DNA: TGTGCCAGCAGTGAGGGACACCACAATCAGCCCCAGCATTTT.

This clonotype came up many times. The chain uses TRBV7-9 and TRBJ1-1; D call uncertain. This CDR3 has 12 residues. Germline CDR1 SEHNR, CDR2 FQNEAQ (reference sequence). V lost 2 bases and J lost 0, with 1 base in between. The CDR3 sequence: CASSLMNTEAFF. In nucleotides, the CDR3 is TGTGCCAGCAGCTTAATGAACACTGAAGCTTTCTTT.

This clonotype was counted ten times or more. The chain uses TRBV7-9 and TRBJ1-1; D gene ambiguous. V lost 2 bases, J lost 0 bases, and 7 bases lay in between. Germline V gene sequence: CDR1 SEHNR, CDR2 FQNEAQ (reference sequence). The CDR3 loop spans 14 amino acids. The CDR3 nucleotides are TGTGCCAGCAGCTTATTGGCGGTGAACACTGAAGCTTTCTTT. This encodes CASSLLAVNTEAFF.

This clonotype was seen repeatedly, ten times or more. The chain carries TRBV28 and TRBJ1-1; no clear D gene. V was clipped by 5 bases and J by 7 bases, with 20 bases between them. Germline lookup yields CDR1 MDHEN and CDR2 SYDVKM. CDR3 length equals 15 residues. Written as DNA, the CDR3 is TGTGCCAGCAGTGATAGTACAATCGCCGGCCGTGAAGCTTTCTTT. This sequence encodes CASSDSTIAGREAFF.

This clonotype was detected many times. CDR3 sequence (DNA): TGTGCCAGCTCACCCCCGAATAGCGGGGGGGGAGATACGCAGTATTTT. It encodes CASSPPNSGGGDTQYF. The chain has TRBV18 and TRBJ2-3; 11 bases match TRBD2. V dropped 3 bases and J dropped 5; count of bases not matched to a gene: 7. Germline V gives CDR1 KGHSH, CDR2 LQKENI. CDR3 length: 16 residues.

This clonotype has only a few counts. This chain connects TRBV10-3 to TRBJ1-2, with 7 bases lining up with TRBD1. This CDR3 is built from 14 residues. V gave up 3 bases and J gave up 4 bases; unmatched junction bases: 5. Germline CDR1 and CDR2: ENHRY and SYGVKD. The CDR3 region is CAISDRDSTYGYTF. CDR3 coding DNA: TGTGCCATCAGTGATCGGGACAGTACCTATGGCTACACCTTC.

This clonotype was found many times. The chain is built from TRBV28 and TRBJ1-3; D unclear. This CDR3 is built from 14 residues. V lost 6 bases to trimming and J lost 1 base, with 10 bases between them. Germline V lookup: CDR1 MDHEN, CDR2 SYDVKM. CDR3 loop: CASREGSSGNTIYF. For the CDR3, the DNA is TGTGCCAGCAGAGAAGGGAGTTCTGGAAACACCATATATTTT.

The V and J genes are TRBV20-1 and TRBJ1-3; 10 bases match TRBD1. CDR1 and CDR2 (germline): DFQATT, SNEGSKA (reference sequence). The CDR3 is made up of 16 amino acids. The trim removed 4 bases at V and 3 bases at J, leaving 9 bases unmatched. CDR3 DNA: TGCAGTGCTACGGCCGGGACAGGGGTAATTGGAAACACCATATATTTT. Translating it yields CSATAGTGVIGNTIYF.

The table lists this clonotype with many counts. V usage is TRBV29-1 and J usage is TRBJ1-1; possible D gene TRBD1, 5 bases. The CDR3 contains 13 residues. Trimming stripped 4 bases from V and 1 base from J, with 10 bases between. Per germline, CDR1 SQVTM and CDR2 ANQGSEA. The CDR3 region has the DNA TGCAGCGTTGTGTGGGGGGGGAACACTGAAGCTTTCTTT. It yields the protein CSVVWGGNTEAFF.

This clonotype was counted many times. The rearrangement links TRBV7-2 to TRBJ2-4; no firm D call. Germline CDR1 SGHTA, CDR2 FQGNSA. Between the trimmed V and J ends, which lost 4 bases and 0 bases, there was a span of 13 bases. CDR3 size: 16 residues. In DNA, the CDR3 is TGTGCCAGCAGCTCCGGCGACGGAATAGCCAAAAACATTCAGTACTTC. It translates to CASSSGDGIAKNIQYF.

This clonotype was counted at least ten times. The chain employs TRBV28 and TRBJ2-3; 13 nucleotides align to TRBD2. The CDR3 loop spans 16 amino acids. Trimming took 5 bases from V and 10 from J; bases not matched to a gene: 12. Germline CDR1 MDHEN, CDR2 SYDVKM. The CDR3 loop is CASSPPLLAGGGAQYF. The CDR3 bases are TGTGCCAGCAGTCCCCCACTACTAGCGGGGGGGGGGGCGCAGTATTTT.

There are many counts of this clonotype. J is TRBJ2-6 and V is TRBV7-2; TRBD2 might be the D (5 bases). CDR3 length: 20 amino acids. V lost 3 bases and J 1 base, leaving 22 bases between the germline ends. Looked up from germline, CDR1 is SGHTA and CDR2 is FQGNSA. The CDR3 DNA sequence: TGTGCCAGCAGCTTGCCCTCAGGAGGAACCTTCCGGTCTGGGGCCAACGTCCTGACTTTC. Encoded protein: CASSLPSGGTFRSGANVLTF.

The rearrangement links TRBV19 to TRBJ1-2; D unresolved. The ends were cut back, 7 bases at V and 8 bases at J, with 14 bases in the middle. This CDR3 contains 12 residues. CDR1 and CDR2 from the germline V gene are LNHDA and SQIVND (reference sequence). CDR3 bases: TGTGCCAGTATTATCCCTTTTGGAGGCTACACCTTC. Protein sequence: CASIIPFGGYTF.

This clonotype was found a few times. V and J are TRBV24-1 and TRBJ2-5, with TRBD1 matching 7 bases. Unmatched junction bases numbered 4, after V lost 8 bases and J lost 2 bases. Germline V gene sequence: CDR1 KGHDR, CDR2 SFDVKD. CDR3 length: 13 residues. In DNA form, the CDR3 reads TGTGCCACCAATAAGGGGGCTCAAGAGACCCAGTACTTC. As protein: CATNKGAQETQYF.